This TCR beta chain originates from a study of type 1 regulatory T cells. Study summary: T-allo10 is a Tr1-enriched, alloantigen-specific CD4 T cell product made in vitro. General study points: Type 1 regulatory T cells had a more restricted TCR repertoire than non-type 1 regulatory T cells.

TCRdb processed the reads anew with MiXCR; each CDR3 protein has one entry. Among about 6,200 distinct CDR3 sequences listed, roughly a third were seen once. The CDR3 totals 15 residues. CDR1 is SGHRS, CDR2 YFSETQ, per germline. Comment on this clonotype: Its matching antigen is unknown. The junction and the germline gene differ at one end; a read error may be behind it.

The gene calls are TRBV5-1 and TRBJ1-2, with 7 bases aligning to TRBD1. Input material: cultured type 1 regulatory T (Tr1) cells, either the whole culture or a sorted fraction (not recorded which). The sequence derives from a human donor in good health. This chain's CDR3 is CASSEGQMSNYDYTF. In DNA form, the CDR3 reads TGCGCCAGCAGCGAGGGACAGATGTCGAACTATGACTACACCTTC.